This T cell receptor beta chain was sequenced during a study of human T cells and chemical hapten exposure. Across the whole study: Upper back patch tests used 0.01% DPC, scored after 6 days.

TCRdb passed the RACE reads through MiXCR, listing each CDR3 protein once. There are 85,000 to 100,000 distinct CDR3 sequences in the sample; 11% occur only once, and under 2.5% lies in the top ten. V trimming: 5 bases; J trimming: 5 bases; junction bases outside the gene matches: 10. This CDR3 is built from 17 residues. Germline V gives CDR1 SGHAT, CDR2 FQDESV (reference sequence). Time point meaning: patch test 2, 6 weeks after DPC sensitization. Treatment meaning: therapeutic diphenylcyclopropenone sensitization with weekly scalp DPC. The V gene is TRBV11-1, the J gene TRBJ2-7, with 15 bases fitting TRBD2. The TCR originated in a middle-aged man with alopecia areata. Some clones in this sample may be carry-over from other donors' samples. This sample comprised whole blood, obtained in connection with sensitization to the hapten diphenylcyclopropenone (DPC). The CDR3 nucleotides are TGTGCCAGCAGCCCGGGGACTAGCGGGAGGTTAAGCAACGAGCAGTACTTC. As protein: CASSPGTSGRLSNEQYF.